The 6 T cell receptor beta chains reported below all come from one sample, sequenced in a study of T-cell memory formation after mild COVID-19 (dated by TCRdb to 2020 to 2023). Libraries were constructed by 5' RACE. The data were produced on an Illumina NovaSeq 6000. TCRdb reanalyzed the raw reads on its own, using fastp at Q25 for trimming and MiXCR for clone calling, and kept in-frame beta chains. Rows with a matching CDR3 protein are joined into one entry that keeps the most common DNA and genes. This sample has some 100,000 distinct CDR3 sequences in its table, and more than 9.5% of those were observed once. About 40% of the sample is taken by the ten largest. Sequencing input: PBMCs or a T cell subset sorted from them (not recorded which). These receptors came from a man between 18 and 29 years old who had mild COVID-19 (a few samples of this study predate the infection). The sample titles of this study are shuffled in the database, so cell type and time point are left out; the donor was told from shared clones.

This clonotype was observed a few times. The chain carries TRBV13 and TRBJ1-6; D uncertain. The CDR3 spans 15 residues. The germline V gene encodes CDR1 PRHDT and CDR2 FYEKMQ (reference sequence). Trimming took 2 bases from V and 7 from J, leaving 12 bases between them. The CDR3 region has the DNA TGTGCCAGCAGCTTATTAGAGGGAAGGAATTCACCCCTCCACTTT. Translating gives CASSLLEGRNSPLHF.

This clonotype was recorded a few times. The chain couples TRBV20-1 to TRBJ2-2; D remains ambiguous. V was clipped by 4 bases and J by 5 bases, with 11 bases between them. The germline CDR1 and CDR2 sequences are DFQATT and SNEGSKA (reference sequence). CDR3 length: 13 amino acids. The chain's CDR3 is CSAKPRNTGELFF. CDR3 DNA sequence: TGCAGTGCTAAGCCCAGGAATACCGGGGAGCTGTTTTTT.

The chain is built from TRBV7-9 and TRBJ1-1, with D unresolved. The CDR3 runs to 12 residues. Trimming left V 5 bases short and J 1 base short, with 5 bases between. Germline V lookup: CDR1 SEHNR, CDR2 FQNEAQ (reference sequence). CDR3 in amino acids: CASSRTNTEAFF. The CDR3 nucleotides are TGTGCCAGCAGCCGGACGAACACTGAAGCTTTCTTT.

The CDR3 spells CASSHGPGPNEQFF. The CDR3 region has the DNA TGCGCCAGCAGCCATGGGCCAGGGCCCAATGAGCAGTTCTTC. This chain uses TRBV4-1 with TRBJ2-1; D is possibly TRBD1 (5 bases). The CDR3 contains 14 residues. CDR1 MGHRA and CDR2 YSYEKL come from the germline V gene. Trimming stripped 3 bases from V and 6 bases from J, with 12 bases between.

This clonotype was picked up a small number of times. This chain connects TRBV6-2 or TRBV6-3 to TRBJ2-7; D may match TRBD1 or TRBD2 (5 bases each). The CDR3 is 19 amino acids. The V end lost 8 bases, the J end lost 3 bases, and 32 bases lay between the germline ends. CDR1 MNHEY and CDR2 SVGEGT come from the germline V gene. CDR3 residues: CASLRQPEYFSHGDYEQYF. The CDR3 DNA follows: TGTGCCAGCCTTCGACAGCCAGAGTATTTTTCCCACGGGGACTACGAGCAGTACTTC.

This clonotype was seen more than once but under ten times. V gene TRBV6-5 combines with J gene TRBJ2-5, with TRBD1 as a possible D gene (6 bases). The V gene's germline CDR1 is MNHEY and CDR2 SVGAGI. The CDR3 loop spans 16 amino acids. Deletions cut 6 bases from V and 2 bases from J, with 19 bases between. As DNA, the CDR3 is TGTGCCAGCAGCCCCATACAGGGATTGGGACAAGAGACCCAGTACTTC. Protein sequence: CASSPIQGLGQETQYF.